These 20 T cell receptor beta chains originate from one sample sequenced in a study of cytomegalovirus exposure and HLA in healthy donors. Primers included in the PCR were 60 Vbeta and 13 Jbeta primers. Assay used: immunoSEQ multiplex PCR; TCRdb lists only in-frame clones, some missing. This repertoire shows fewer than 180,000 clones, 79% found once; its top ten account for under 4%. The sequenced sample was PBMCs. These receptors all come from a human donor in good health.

The CDR3 sequence: CASRGLRANVLTF. In nucleotides, the CDR3 is TGTGCCAGCAGGGGCTTACGGGCCAACGTCCTGACTTTC. The chain employs TRBV21-1 and TRBJ2-6; the table assigns TRBD1, which was not confirmed against the DNA. TRBV21-1 is assigned pseudogene status. The CDR3 runs 13 residues.

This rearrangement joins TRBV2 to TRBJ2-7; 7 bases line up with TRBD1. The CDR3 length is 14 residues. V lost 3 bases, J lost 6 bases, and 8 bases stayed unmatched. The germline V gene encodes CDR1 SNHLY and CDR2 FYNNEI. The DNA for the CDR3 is TGTGCCAGCAGTGAGCCACAGGGGCGAGGCGAGCAGTACTTC. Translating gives CASSEPQGRGEQYF. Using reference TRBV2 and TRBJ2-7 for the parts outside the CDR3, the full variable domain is EPEVTQTPSHQVTQMGQEVILRCVPISNHLYFYWYRQILGQKVEFLVSFYNNEISEKSEIFDDQFSVERPDGSNFTLKIRSTKLEDSAMYFCASSEPQGRGEQYFGPGTRLTVT.

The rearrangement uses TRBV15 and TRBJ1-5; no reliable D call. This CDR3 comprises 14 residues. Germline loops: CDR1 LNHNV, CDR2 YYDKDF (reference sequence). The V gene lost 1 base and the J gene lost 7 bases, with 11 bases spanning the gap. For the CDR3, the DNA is TGTGCCACCAGCAGAGTGTTTTCGGGGCAGCCCCAGCATTTT. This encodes CATSRVFSGQPQHF.

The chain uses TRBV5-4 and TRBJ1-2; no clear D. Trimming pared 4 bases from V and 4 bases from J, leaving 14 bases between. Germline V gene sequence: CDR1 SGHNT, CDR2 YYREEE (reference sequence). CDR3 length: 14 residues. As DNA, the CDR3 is TGTGCCAGCAGCCCCAGAGGTGAAGGCTATGGCTACACCTTC. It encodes CASSPRGEGYGYTF.

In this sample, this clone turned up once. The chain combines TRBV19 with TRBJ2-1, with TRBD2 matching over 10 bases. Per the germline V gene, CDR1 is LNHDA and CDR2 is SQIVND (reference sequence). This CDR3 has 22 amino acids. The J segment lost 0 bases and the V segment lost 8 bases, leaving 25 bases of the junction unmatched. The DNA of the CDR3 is TGTGCCAGTGCAAGCCGGGACAGCTTCTTTCTAGCGGGAGCCCCCTCCTACAATGAGCAGTTCTTC. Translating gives CASASRDSFFLAGAPSYNEQFF.

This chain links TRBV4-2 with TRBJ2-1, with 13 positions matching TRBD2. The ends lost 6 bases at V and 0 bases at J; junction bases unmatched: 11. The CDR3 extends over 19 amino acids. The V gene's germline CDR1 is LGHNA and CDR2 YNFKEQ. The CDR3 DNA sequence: TGTGCCAGCAGGGGGCCCGGGACTAGCGGGAAGAGCTCCTACAATGAGCAGTTCTTC. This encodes CASRGPGTSGKSSYNEQFF.

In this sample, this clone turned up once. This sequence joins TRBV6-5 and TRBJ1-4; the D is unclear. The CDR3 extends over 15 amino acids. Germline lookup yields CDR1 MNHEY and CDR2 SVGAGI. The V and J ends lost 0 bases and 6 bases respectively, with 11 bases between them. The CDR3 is CASSYSKPRDEKLFF. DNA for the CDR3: TGTGCCAGCAGTTACTCGAAGCCGAGGGATGAAAAACTGTTTTTT.

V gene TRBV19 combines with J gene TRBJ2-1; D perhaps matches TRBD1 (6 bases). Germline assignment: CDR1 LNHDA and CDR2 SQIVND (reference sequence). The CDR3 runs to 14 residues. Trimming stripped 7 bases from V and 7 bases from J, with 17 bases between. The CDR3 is CASKSMAGANEQFF. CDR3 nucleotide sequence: TGTGCCAGTAAAAGTATGGCAGGGGCTAATGAGCAGTTCTTC. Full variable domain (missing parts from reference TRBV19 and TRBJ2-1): DGGITQSPKYLFRKEGQNVTLSCEQNLNHDAMYWYRQDPGQGLRLIYYSQIVNDFQKGDIAEGYSVSREKKESFPLTVTSAQKNPTAFYLCASKSMAGANEQFFGPGTRLTVL.

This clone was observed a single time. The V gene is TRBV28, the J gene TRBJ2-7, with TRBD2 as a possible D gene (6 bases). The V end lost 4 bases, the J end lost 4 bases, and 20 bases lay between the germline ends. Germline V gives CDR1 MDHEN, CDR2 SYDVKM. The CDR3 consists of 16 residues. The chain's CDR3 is CASSSTLRRGGYEQYF. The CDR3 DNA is TGTGCCAGCAGTTCCACCCTGAGGAGGGGCGGGTACGAGCAGTACTTC.

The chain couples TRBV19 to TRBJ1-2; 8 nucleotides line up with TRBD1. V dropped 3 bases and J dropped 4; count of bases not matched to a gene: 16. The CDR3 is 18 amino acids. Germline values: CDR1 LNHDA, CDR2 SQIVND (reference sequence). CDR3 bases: TGTGCCAGTAGTATGGACGTAAGGGCAGGGGGCTTCGGCTATGGCTACACCTTC. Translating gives CASSMDVRAGGFGYGYTF.

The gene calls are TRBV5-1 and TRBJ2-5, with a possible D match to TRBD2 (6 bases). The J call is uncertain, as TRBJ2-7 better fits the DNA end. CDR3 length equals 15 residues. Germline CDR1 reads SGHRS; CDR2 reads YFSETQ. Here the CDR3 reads CASSRTGVSSYEQYF. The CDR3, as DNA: TGCGCCAGCAGTCGGACGGGGGTGAGCTCCTACGAGCAGTACTTC.

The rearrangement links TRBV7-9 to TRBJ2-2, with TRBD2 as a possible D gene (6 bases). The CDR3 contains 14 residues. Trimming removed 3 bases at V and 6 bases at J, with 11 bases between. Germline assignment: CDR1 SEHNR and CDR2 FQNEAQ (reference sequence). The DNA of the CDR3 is TGTGCCAGCAGCTTGGGGGGAGGCGCCGGGGAGCTGTTTTTT. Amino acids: CASSLGGGAGELFF.

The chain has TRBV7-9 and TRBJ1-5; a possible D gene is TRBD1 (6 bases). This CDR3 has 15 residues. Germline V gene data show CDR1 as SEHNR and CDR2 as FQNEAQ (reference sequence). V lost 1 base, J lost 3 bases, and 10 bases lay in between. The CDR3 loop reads CASSLGQDHNQPQHF. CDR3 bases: TGTGCCAGCAGCTTAGGACAGGACCACAATCAGCCCCAGCATTTT.

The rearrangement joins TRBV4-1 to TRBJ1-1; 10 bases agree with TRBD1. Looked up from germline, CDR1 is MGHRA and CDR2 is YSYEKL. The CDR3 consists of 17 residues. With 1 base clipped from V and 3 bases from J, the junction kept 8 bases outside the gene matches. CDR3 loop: CASSQVGTGAVDTEAFF. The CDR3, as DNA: TGCGCCAGCAGCCAAGTGGGGACAGGGGCCGTGGACACTGAAGCTTTCTTT.

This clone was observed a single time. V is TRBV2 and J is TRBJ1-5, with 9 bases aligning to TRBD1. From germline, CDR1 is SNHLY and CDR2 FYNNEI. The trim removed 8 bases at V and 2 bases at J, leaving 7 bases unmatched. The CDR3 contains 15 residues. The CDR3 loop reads CASVKDRGGNQPQHF. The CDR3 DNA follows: TGTGCCAGCGTGAAGGACAGGGGAGGCAATCAGCCCCAGCATTTT.

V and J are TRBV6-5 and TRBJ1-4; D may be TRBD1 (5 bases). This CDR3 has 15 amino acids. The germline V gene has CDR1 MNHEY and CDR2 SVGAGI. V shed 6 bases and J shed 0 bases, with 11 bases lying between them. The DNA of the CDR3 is TGTGCCAGCAGGCCTGCAGGGTCAACTAATGAAAAACTGTTTTTT. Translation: CASRPAGSTNEKLFF.

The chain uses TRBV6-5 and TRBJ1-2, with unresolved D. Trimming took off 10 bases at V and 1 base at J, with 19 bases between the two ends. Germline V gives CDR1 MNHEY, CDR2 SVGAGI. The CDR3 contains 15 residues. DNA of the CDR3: TGTGCCACCGAACTGAACCCAAATAATAACTATGGCTACACCTTC. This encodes CATELNPNNNYGYTF.

The CDR3 DNA sequence: TGTGCCTGGAGTGTAGCAGGCGGAAACACCATATATTTT. This translates into CAWSVAGGNTIYF. The V gene is TRBV30, the J gene TRBJ1-3; D is unclear. The CDR3 has 13 residues. Per germline, CDR1 GTSNPN and CDR2 SVGIG (reference sequence). The ends were cut back, 0 bases at V and 4 bases at J, with 7 bases in the middle.

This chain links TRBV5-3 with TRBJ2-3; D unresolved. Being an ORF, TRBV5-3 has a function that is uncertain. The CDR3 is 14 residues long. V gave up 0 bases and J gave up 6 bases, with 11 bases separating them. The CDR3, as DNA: TGTGCCAGAAGCTTGGACTTTTCGCGGGATACGCAGTATTTT. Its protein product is CARSLDFSRDTQYF.

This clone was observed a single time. The CDR3 sequence is CASSLFDEQFF. The CDR3 bases are TGTGCCAGCAGCTTGTTCGATGAGCAGTTCTTC. V and J are TRBV13 and TRBJ2-1; D unresolved. The CDR3 is 11 residues long. Trimming left V 3 bases short and J 8 bases short, with 5 bases between. Germline V gene data show CDR1 as PRHDT and CDR2 as FYEKMQ (reference sequence). Combining the CDR3 with reference TRBV13 and TRBJ2-1 gives the whole variable domain AAGVIQSPRHLIKEKRETATLKCYPIPRHDTVYWYQQGPGQDPQFLISFYEKMQSDKGSIPDRFSAQQFSDYHSELNMSSLELGDSALYFCASSLFDEQFFGPGTRLTVL.